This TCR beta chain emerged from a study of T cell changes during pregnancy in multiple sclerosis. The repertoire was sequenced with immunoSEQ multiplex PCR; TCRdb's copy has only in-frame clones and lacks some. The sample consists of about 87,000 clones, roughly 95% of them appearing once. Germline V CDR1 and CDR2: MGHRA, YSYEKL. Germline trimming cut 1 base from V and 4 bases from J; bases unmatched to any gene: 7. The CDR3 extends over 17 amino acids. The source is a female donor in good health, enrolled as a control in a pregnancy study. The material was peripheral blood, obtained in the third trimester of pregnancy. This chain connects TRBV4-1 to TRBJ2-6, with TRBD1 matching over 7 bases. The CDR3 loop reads CASSQVKGGYGANVLTF. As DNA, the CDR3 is TGCGCCAGCAGCCAAGTGAAAGGGGGCTACGGGGCCAACGTCCTGACTTTC.